This T cell receptor (beta chain) is from a study of T cells after yellow fever vaccination. Study results and caveats: Clonotypes appearing in both CD4 and CD8 compartments existed, and their share was small.

A remark on this clonotype: Its target is not known.

The CDR3 extends over 16 amino acids. V was pared by 8 bases and J by 0 bases, with 17 bases between. CDR1 is DFQATT, CDR2 SNEGSKA, per germline (reference sequence). A universal primer site and UMIs were added as TCR cDNA was made by 5'RACE template switching. TCRdb used MiXCR to reprocess the 5' RACE reads, holding one entry per CDR3 protein. The sample has more than 450,000 distinct CDR3 sequences; about a fifth are singletons. The V and J genes are TRBV20-1 and TRBJ2-6, with a possible D match to TRBD1 (6 bases). This receptor was identified in a man younger than 35 who received the YFV17D yellow fever vaccine. This material consisted of PBMCs, taken less than 25 days after the first yellow fever vaccination. The CDR3: CSFRGQGHSGANVLTF. The CDR3 DNA is TGCAGTTTTCGAGGGCAGGGACACTCTGGGGCCAACGTCCTGACTTTC.